This TCR beta chain was identified during a study of siplizumab effects on memory and regulatory T cells. Study conclusions and caveats: Major contributors to the alloresponse seemed to be naive T cells, which also appeared more diverse than memory cells. About 75-95% of proliferating CD4+ or CD8+ clones had no assignable naive or memory phenotype. Under siplizumab, an average roughly 70% of mappable alloreactive CD4+ clones were Treg-derived, compared with 26.9% in controls.

The repertoire was sequenced with immunoSEQ multiplex PCR; TCRdb's copy has only in-frame clones and lacks some. The data show around 100,000 clones, with around 90% seen just once and more than 10% held by the top ten. V lost 4 bases and J 4 bases, leaving 8 bases between the germline ends. Germline loops: CDR1 SGHRS, CDR2 YFSETQ. The CDR3 has 12 residues. On this clone itself: Antigen unknown.

This rearrangement joins TRBV5-1 to TRBJ2-5; D call uncertain. Sequencing was carried out using non-Treg CD4+ T cells sorted from blood. The receptor was derived from a human donor in good health. The CDR3 reads CASSPQLETQYF. CDR3 coding DNA: TGCGCCAGCAGCCCACAGCTAGAGACCCAGTACTTC. Full variable domain (rest looked up from reference TRBV5-1 and TRBJ2-5): KAGVTQTPRYLIKTRGQQVTLSCSPISGHRSVSWYQQTPGQGLQFLFEYFSETQRNKGNFPGRFSGRQFSNSRSEMNVSTLELGDSALYLCASSPQLETQYFGPGTRLLVL.